This entry lists 27 T cell receptor beta chains sequenced from one sample in a study of T cells in Graves' hyperthyroidism and ophthalmopathy. The investigators amplified TCR beta CDR3 regions from RNA transcripts. The HTBI primer set was used in a first-round RT-PCR of the TCR CDR3. Each CDR3 protein gets one entry after TCRdb re-called the multiplex PCR reads with MiXCR. The data show some 500,000 distinct CDR3 sequences, approximately 15% seen once. The sequenced sample consisted of blood. The receptors here all came from a woman aged 18-29 years with Graves' hyperthyroidism.

In this sample, this clonotype turned up a few times. The chain combines TRBV6-1 with TRBJ1-5, with 9 positions matching TRBD1. CDR1 is MNHNS, CDR2 SASEGT, per germline. V gave up 1 base and J gave up 9 bases; unmatched junction bases: 16. This CDR3 comprises 18 residues. The CDR3 reads CASSEGYGTGWEIVPQHF. The CDR3 DNA reads TGTGCCAGCAGTGAAGGATACGGGACAGGGTGGGAAATTGTGCCCCAGCATTTT.

This clonotype has a handful of counts. The chain combines TRBV3-1 with TRBJ2-7, with 9 nucleotides matching TRBD2. The CDR3 is 15 residues long. The germline CDR1 and CDR2 sequences are LGHDT and YNNKEL (reference sequence). The junction had 7 bases not matched to a gene; V was cut back by 3 bases and J by 4 bases. Here the CDR3 reads CASSHATSGSYEQYF. The CDR3 DNA reads TGTGCCAGCAGCCACGCTACTAGCGGGTCGTACGAGCAGTACTTC.

This clonotype has a count of ten or more. The genes are TRBV10-3 and TRBJ2-7; perhaps TRBD2 as D (6 bases). In germline, CDR1 is ENHRY, CDR2 SYGVKD. CDR3 length: 14 residues. Between the trimmed V and J ends, which lost 8 bases and 0 bases, there was a span of 14 bases. This chain's CDR3 is CAISDGRSSYEQYV. CDR3 coding DNA: TGTGCCATCTCGGACGGGAGAAGCTCCTACGAGCAGTACGTC.

This chain uses TRBV20-1 with TRBJ1-1; no clear D. V lost 7 bases, J lost 0 bases, and 12 bases lay in between. The CDR3 contains 13 residues. CDR1 DFQATT and CDR2 SNEGSKA come from the germline V gene (reference sequence). DNA for the CDR3: TGCAGTGTACTTGGAGGGATGAACACTGAAGCTTTCTTT. Translating it yields CSVLGGMNTEAFF.

The chain is built from TRBV28 and TRBJ2-6; the D is unclear. Trimming left V 2 bases short and J 4 bases short, with 9 bases between. CDR1 is MDHEN and CDR2 is SYDVKM in the germline V gene. CDR3 length: 15 residues. The CDR3 coding sequence is TGTGCCAGCAGTTTAAGCAGTCTCGGGGCCAACGTCCTGACTTTC. It translates to CASSLSSLGANVLTF.

This clonotype was observed many times. The V and J genes are TRBV6-1 and TRBJ1-1; TRBD1 might be the D (6 bases). CDR3 length: 15 amino acids. CDR1 is MNHNS, CDR2 SASEGT, per germline. V was trimmed by 5 bases and J by 5 bases, leaving 18 bases between them. The CDR3 is CASSPGHSGGTEAFF. The CDR3 bases are TGTGCCAGCAGTCCGGGACACTCGGGCGGGACTGAAGCTTTCTTT.

This clonotype has at least ten counts. This chain uses TRBV4-1 with TRBJ2-5; D might be TRBD1 (6 bases). CDR3 length: 15 amino acids. Trimming removed 0 bases at V and 5 bases at J, with 13 bases between. Germline-derived CDR1 and CDR2 are MGHRA and YSYEKL. The CDR3 spells CASSQEIRGFETQYF. The CDR3 DNA sequence: TGCGCCAGCAGCCAAGAGATCAGGGGTTTTGAGACCCAGTACTTC.

In this sample, this clonotype turned up many times. The chain carries TRBV19 and TRBJ2-1; a weak D match, TRBD2 (5 bases). V lost 5 bases, J lost 8 bases, and 13 bases lay in between. From germline, CDR1 is LNHDA and CDR2 SQIVND (reference sequence). CDR3 length: 13 residues. Written as DNA, the CDR3 is TGTGCCAGTAGTTGGAGGCGAGGCGATGAGCAGTTCTTC. It translates to CASSWRRGDEQFF.

This sequence joins TRBV9 and TRBJ2-1, with TRBD1 matching over 9 bases. The germline gives CDR1 SGDLS, CDR2 YYNGEE. V trimming: 4 bases; J trimming: 5 bases; junction bases outside the gene matches: 4. The CDR3 length is 14 residues. The CDR3 reads CASSTNRGHNEQFF. For the CDR3, the DNA is TGTGCCAGCAGCACTAACAGGGGGCACAATGAGCAGTTCTTC.

The chain recombines TRBV20-1 with TRBJ2-7; D could derive from TRBD1 or TRBD2 (7 bases each). This CDR3 is 14 amino acids long. Trimming pared 5 bases from V and 1 base from J, leaving 15 bases between. Germline-derived CDR1 and CDR2 are DFQATT and SNEGSKA (reference sequence). The CDR3 DNA reads TGCAGTGCTTCAGGGGGGAGGGGGTCCTACGAGCAGTACTTC. Translating it yields CSASGGRGSYEQYF.

This clonotype has a handful of counts. A much larger clone differs from this one at a single base, so this may be a read error. V is TRBV2 and J is TRBJ2-6, with D uncertain. Germline values: CDR1 SNHLY, CDR2 FYNNEI. The CDR3 runs to 13 residues. V lost 11 bases, J lost 4 bases, and 12 bases lay in between. Here the CDR3 DNA reads TGTGCCGGCTCTTCGCGGGGGGCCAACGTCCTGACTTTC. Translating gives CAGSSRGANVLTF. Full variable domain (missing parts from reference TRBV2 and TRBJ2-6): EPEVTQTPSHQVTQMGQEVILRCVPISNHLYFYWYRQILGQKVEFLVSFYNNEISEKSEIFDDQFSVERPDGSNFTLKIRSTKLEDSAMYFCAGSSRGANVLTFGAGSRLTVL.

This clonotype has a count of ten or more. The CDR3 region is CASSLWIYNEQFF. For the CDR3, the DNA is TGTGCCAGCAGTTTATGGATCTACAATGAGCAGTTCTTC. The chain is built from TRBV27 and TRBJ2-1; D remains unclear. Trimming took 1 base from V and 3 from J, leaving 4 bases between them. CDR1 is MNHEY and CDR2 is SMNVEV in the germline V gene (reference sequence). This CDR3 spans 13 amino acids.

In this sample, this clonotype turned up many times. The gene calls are TRBV2 and TRBJ1-1, with D unresolved. The CDR3 spans 15 residues. The germline V gene has CDR1 SNHLY and CDR2 FYNNEI. V was clipped by 0 bases and J by 1 base, with 9 bases between them. The CDR3 coding sequence is TGTGCCAGCAGTGAAGCGCTGCGCGAGAACACTGAAGCTTTCTTT. Amino acid sequence: CASSEALRENTEAFF.

This clonotype was seen a single time. The conserved phenylalanine or tryptophan normally closing the CDR3 is absent here, so this likely arose from a read error. V is TRBV20-1 and J is TRBJ2-3, with D perhaps TRBD2 (6 bases). The CDR3 loop spans 14 amino acids. From germline, CDR1 is DFQATT and CDR2 SNEGSKA (reference sequence). With 5 bases removed from V and 0 bases from J, the gap between germline ends came to 12 bases. This CDR3 reads CSAVTSGSTDTQYL. CDR3 in DNA: TGCAGTGCTGTGACTAGTGGGAGCACAGATACGCAGTATCTT.

This clonotype was recorded many times. The rearrangement links TRBV25-1 to TRBJ2-2; TRBD2 is a possible D gene (6 bases). The CDR3 is 16 residues long. Trimming removed 1 base from V and 4 bases from J, with 13 bases in between. CDR1 and CDR2 (germline): MGHDK, SYGVNS. In DNA, the CDR3 is TGTGCCAGCAGTGAATGGGGACGGGAGAGCACCGGGGAGCTGTTTTTT. It yields the protein CASSEWGRESTGELFF.

Only a few counts were recorded for this clonotype. This sequence joins TRBV6-1 and TRBJ1-6; D gene uncertain. This CDR3 contains 17 residues. Trimming took off 6 bases at V and 0 bases at J, with 15 bases between the two ends. Germline V gene sequence: CDR1 MNHNS, CDR2 SASEGT. CDR3 in DNA: TGTGCCAGCAGCCGCGAGACGGGGAGCTCCTATAATTCACCCCTCCACTTT. Its protein product is CASSRETGSSYNSPLHF.

This clonotype was picked up a small number of times. V usage is TRBV27 and J usage is TRBJ1-1; TRBD1 is a possible D gene (5 bases). V was clipped by 5 bases and J by 5 bases, with 15 bases between them. Germline loops: CDR1 MNHEY, CDR2 SMNVEV (reference sequence). The CDR3 has 14 amino acids. The CDR3 bases are TGTGCCAGCAGTCCCCGGGGGTCGGGGACTGAAGCTTTCTTT. It codes for CASSPRGSGTEAFF.

This clonotype was seen many times. This chain's CDR3 is CASSQDSDEQFF. CDR3 sequence (DNA): TGTGCCAGCAGTCAAGACAGCGATGAGCAGTTCTTC. The V gene is TRBV2, the J gene TRBJ2-1; D perhaps matches TRBD1 (5 bases). V shed 5 bases and J shed 8 bases, with 10 bases lying between them. The CDR3 spans 12 residues. Germline V gives CDR1 SNHLY, CDR2 FYNNEI. The variable domain in full, with the rest retrieved from reference TRBV2 and TRBJ2-1, is EPEVTQTPSHQVTQMGQEVILRCVPISNHLYFYWYRQILGQKVEFLVSFYNNEISEKSEIFDDQFSVERPDGSNFTLKIRSTKLEDSAMYFCASSQDSDEQFFGPGTRLTVL.

Concerning this clonotype: A single base separates this from a much larger clone, so it may be a read error. V is TRBV3-1 and J is TRBJ2-3; D is tentatively TRBD1 or TRBD2 (5 bases each). The CDR3 extends over 13 amino acids. Germline V gives CDR1 LGHDT, CDR2 YNNKEL (reference sequence). DNA of the CDR3: TGTGCCATCAGCCCCGTGGGGGCAGATACGCAGTATTTT. Translation: CAISPVGADTQYF.

The chain carries TRBV28 and TRBJ1-2, with 9 bases fitting TRBD1. Germline V CDR1 and CDR2: MDHEN, SYDVKM. The V segment lost 7 bases and the J segment 8 bases; nucleotides outside the gene matches: 14. The CDR3 consists of 15 residues. CDR3 loop: CASNVPGQGLGGYTF. The CDR3 bases are TGTGCCAGCAATGTCCCGGGACAGGGTTTGGGAGGCTACACCTTC.

This clonotype came up many times. The chain carries TRBV20-1 and TRBJ1-1, with D unresolved. Deletions cut 0 bases from V and 1 base from J, with 12 bases between. The germline gives CDR1 DFQATT, CDR2 SNEGSKA (reference sequence). This CDR3 region has 15 residues. The CDR3 DNA sequence: TGCAGTGCTAGAGATGGGAATCAGTGGAACACTGAAGCTTTCTTT. Protein sequence: CSARDGNQWNTEAFF.

This clonotype occurred many times. The genes are TRBV29-1 and TRBJ2-1; D is ambiguous. Germline CDR1 SQVTM, CDR2 ANQGSEA. The CDR3 runs 13 residues. Trimming left V 3 bases short and J 6 bases short, with 12 bases between. The CDR3 nucleotides read TGCAGCGTTGATTGGCGTCCGGGCAATGAGCAGTTCTTC. It translates to CSVDWRPGNEQFF.

This clonotype came up many times. V and J are TRBV5-5 and TRBJ1-1, with D tentatively TRBD1 (6 bases). The CDR3 is made up of 16 amino acids. The germline CDR1 and CDR2 sequences are SGHKS and YYEKEE (reference sequence). Trimming removed 4 bases at V and 0 bases at J, with 16 bases between. The CDR3 loop reads CASSLGAGALNTEAFF. CDR3 DNA: TGTGCCAGCAGCCTGGGGGCAGGGGCCTTGAACACTGAAGCTTTCTTT.

This clonotype was picked up a small number of times. This rearrangement joins TRBV19 to TRBJ1-5; D unresolved. The CDR3 covers 15 residues. CDR1 LNHDA and CDR2 SQIVND come from the germline V gene (reference sequence). With 4 bases removed from V and 0 bases from J, the gap between germline ends came to 10 bases. For the CDR3, the DNA is TGTGCCAGTAGTACCCCGGAGTATAGCAATCAGCCCCAGCATTTT. It translates to CASSTPEYSNQPQHF. The full variable domain, in which reference TRBV19 and TRBJ1-5 provide the parts outside the CDR3, is DGGITQSPKYLFRKEGQNVTLSCEQNLNHDAMYWYRQDPGQGLRLIYYSQIVNDFQKGDIAEGYSVSREKKESFPLTVTSAQKNPTAFYLCASSTPEYSNQPQHFGDGTRLSIL.

The sample holds many counts of this clonotype. The rearrangement joins TRBV27 to TRBJ2-3; 11 bases are a match to TRBD2. The germline CDR1 and CDR2 sequences are MNHEY and SMNVEV (reference sequence). Losses at the gene ends were 8 bases for V and 2 bases for J; bases not matched to a gene: 9. CDR3 size: 16 residues. CDR3 in DNA: TGTGCCAGCTTCTCGAGACTAGCGGGAACCACAGATACGCAGTATTTT. Protein product: CASFSRLAGTTDTQYF.

This clonotype has a count of ten or more. The CDR3 reads CASSLALLAEGDGYTF. CDR3 sequence (DNA): TGTGCCAGCAGTTTAGCGCTATTGGCAGAGGGTGATGGCTACACCTTC. This chain links TRBV12-3 or TRBV12-4 with TRBJ1-2; D unclear. V lost 0 bases and J 6 bases, leaving 17 bases between the germline ends. CDR3 length equals 16 residues.

This clonotype was observed many times. The gene calls are TRBV12-5 and TRBJ2-3; D ambiguous. This CDR3 is built from 13 residues. V dropped 1 base and J dropped 2 bases, with 4 bases sitting between them. CDR1 LGHNT and CDR2 FRNRAP come from the germline V gene. CDR3 sequence reads: CASGLDDTDTQYF. The CDR3, as DNA: TGTGCTAGTGGTTTGGACGACACAGATACGCAGTATTTT.